Listed below are T cell receptor beta chains from one sample, sequenced in a study of blood T cell repertoires in COVID-19. TCRdb's table, derived via immunoSEQ multiplex PCR, lists solely in-frame clones and lacks some. This table holds approximately 160,000 clones, approximately 85% found once. Sequenced input: peripheral blood. These receptors were obtained from a man aged 60 to 75 who had recovered from COVID-19. Each CDR3 is given with its conserved first and last residue. D genes are given only for firm matches. Only some rows state a clone size, as once, few, many or a class for expanded clones.

>TRBD1|few|TRBV5-1|TRBJ1-2
TGCGCCAGCAGCTTCCAGGGGGAAGGCTATGGCTACACCTTC
CASSFQGEGYGYTF
>.|.|TRBV3-1/TRBV3-2|TRBJ2-7
TGTGCCAGCAGCCACGAAGGAGAGCAGCAGTACTTC
CASSHEGEQQYF
>.|.|TRBV5-1|TRBJ1-1
TGCGCCAGCAGCCCTGTGGGAGCTCCGCTGAACACTGAAGCTTTCTTT
CASSPVGAPLNTEAFF
>.|.|TRBV7-3|TRBJ2-3
TGTGCCAGCAGCCCGGGACTTCTCACAGATACGCAGTATTTT
CASSPGLLTDTQYF
>.|.|TRBV19|TRBJ1-1
TGTGCCAGTACCCCAGGCAACACTGAAGCTTTCTTT
CASTPGNTEAFF
>TRBD1|.|TRBV19|TRBJ1-5
TGTGCCAGTAGTACCCGGGACAGGTTTAGCAATCAGCCCCAGCATTTT
CASSTRDRFSNQPQHF
>.|.|TRBV3-1/TRBV3-2|TRBJ2-4
TGTGCCAGCAGCCAAGAGAGGGGGTTCGGGGCCAAAAACATTCAGTACTTC
CASSQERGFGAKNIQYF
>TRBD1|.|TRBV7-6|TRBJ2-1
TGTGCCAGCAGCCCGCTTCCGGGACAGGGGCGGAATGAGCAGTTCTTC
CASSPLPGQGRNEQFF
>TRBD2|.|TRBV9|TRBJ2-2
TGTGCCAGCAGCGGGACTAGCGAAAGCGGGGAGCTGTTTTTT
CASSGTSESGELFF
>TRBD1|once|TRBV4-2|TRBJ2-7
TGTGCCAGCAGCCAAGATAGGACAGGGGTGGGCCTGGGGTCCTACGAGCAGTACTTC
CASSQDRTGVGLGSYEQYF
>.|once|TRBV3-1/TRBV3-2|TRBJ1-6
TGTGCCAGCAGCCAGGGGGCAGGGTTTTATAATTCACCCCTCCACTTT
CASSQGAGFYNSPLHF
>TRBD1|.|TRBV3-1/TRBV3-2|TRBJ1-1
TGTGCCAGCAGCCACGTGGACAGGGGGCATACTGAAGCTTTCTTT
CASSHVDRGHTEAFF
>.|once|TRBV9|TRBJ1-1
TGTGCCAGCAGCGTAAGCAGGGAGGACACTGAAGCTTTCTTT
CASSVSREDTEAFF
>TRBD1|.|TRBV10-3|TRBJ1-2
TGTGCCATCAGTGGGGACAGGTATGGCTACACCTTC
CAISGDRYGYTF
>TRBD1|.|TRBV2|TRBJ1-1
TGTGCCAGCAGTGAAGCGGGACAGGCGAACACTGAAGCTTTCTTT
CASSEAGQANTEAFF
>.|.|TRBV29-1|TRBJ1-1
TGCAGCGCTCCCTTGGCAGGGAACACTGAAGCTTTCTTT
CSAPLAGNTEAFF
>.|.|TRBV12-3/TRBV12-4|TRBJ1-5
TGTGCCAGCAGTTTACAGGCACAGCCCCAGCATTTT
CASSLQAQPQHF
>.|.|TRBV20-1|TRBJ1-3
TGCAGTGCTAGTCGCGGCTCTGGAAACACCATATATTTT
CSASRGSGNTIYF